Sequencing of this T cell receptor (beta chain) was carried out in a study of CD8 T cells in Susac syndrome. Broader study findings: That the number of individuals in its TCR sequencing and HLA analysis was relatively small was acknowledged by the study.

Comments on this clonotype: What it recognizes is unknown.

About 0.5 to 1 ug RNA was reverse transcribed with random hexamers. A single record per CDR3 protein comes from TCRdb applying MiXCR to the immunoSEQ multiplex PCR reads. The table shows 200,000 to 250,000 distinct CDR3 sequences, with around nine tenths occurring only once. The V and J ends lost 2 bases and 4 bases respectively, with 11 bases between them. Per the germline V gene, CDR1 is SGHTA and CDR2 is FQGTGA. This CDR3 is built from 15 residues. The chain employs TRBV7-3 and TRBJ2-2; either TRBD1 or TRBD2 may supply D (5 bases each). This clonotype was sampled from a human donor with multiple sclerosis. Sequencing was done on a sample of CD8+ T cells from PBMCs. The CDR3, as DNA: TGTGCCAGCAGCTTATCCCCGGGGCCCACCGGGGAGCTGTTTTTT. This codes for CASSLSPGPTGELFF.